Below are 28 T cell receptor beta chains sequenced from a single sample in a study of shared clonotypes between healthy human individuals. Sequencing used immunoSEQ multiplex PCR; TCRdb keeps in-frame clones, though not all of them. The sample consists of about 980,000 clones, about three quarters of them appearing once. Sequenced input: memory CD4+ T cells sorted from blood. The subset here: CD45RA-negative fraction. The receptors here all came from a young man in good health.

The rearrangement joins TRBV5-1 to TRBJ2-6; D is undetermined. CDR3 length: 14 residues. Germline V gene sequence: CDR1 SGHRS, CDR2 YFSETQ. Trimming left V 8 bases short and J 4 bases short, with 13 bases between. This CDR3 is CASTLTPGANVLTF. The CDR3 coding sequence is TGCGCCAGTACCCTGACCCCCGGGGCCAACGTCCTGACTTTC.

The V call is TRBV12-5, the J call TRBJ2-5; TRBD2 agrees at 11 bases. The CDR3 runs to 17 residues. V lost 1 base, J lost 5 bases, and 9 bases stayed unmatched. Germline assignment: CDR1 LGHNT and CDR2 FRNRAP. CDR3 in DNA: TGTGCTAGTGGTTTGGCATGGATCTCTAGCGGGAGGGAGACCCAGTACTTC. Protein product: CASGLAWISSGRETQYF.

V is TRBV1 and J is TRBJ1-4; whether TRBD1, the table's D call, matches the DNA was not checked. TRBV1 constitutes a pseudogene. The CDR3 runs to 18 residues. DNA of the CDR3: TGCACCAGCAGCCCGCGACAGGGACGGACCGCAACTAATGAAAAACTGTTTTTT. It codes for CTSSPRQGRTATNEKLFF.

This clone has only a few counts. The rearrangement uses TRBV6-5 and TRBJ2-2; possible D gene TRBD2, 6 bases. V was trimmed by 2 bases and J by 7 bases, leaving 8 bases between them. This CDR3 has 13 amino acids. Germline lookup yields CDR1 MNHEY and CDR2 SVGAGI. The CDR3 spells CASSYGTFGELFF. Written as DNA, the CDR3 is TGTGCCAGCAGTTACGGGACTTTCGGGGAGCTGTTTTTT.

The rearrangement uses TRBV7-2 and TRBJ1-1; 7 bases line up with TRBD1. The J segment lost 2 bases and the V segment lost 4 bases, leaving 4 bases of the junction unmatched. Germline CDR1 SGHTA, CDR2 FQGNSA. The CDR3 has 14 residues. Here the CDR3 DNA reads TGTGCCAGCAGCTCCTACAGGGGCAACACTGAAGCTTTCTTT. It specifies CASSSYRGNTEAFF.

This clone has more than one count but fewer than ten. The chain employs TRBV7-3 and TRBJ2-6; D ambiguous. CDR3 size: 17 residues. Germline V gene data show CDR1 as SGHTA and CDR2 as FQGTGA. V gave up 2 bases and J gave up 0 bases, with 11 bases separating them. The CDR3 DNA sequence: TGTGCCAGCAGCTTAGGCGGACGGAACTCTGGGGCCAACGTCCTGACTTTC. Its protein is CASSLGGRNSGANVLTF.

The chain couples TRBV18 to TRBJ2-3; TRBD2 matches 13 bases. The V and J ends lost 2 bases and 2 bases, in that order; junction bases with no gene match: 1. The CDR3 consists of 16 residues. From germline, CDR1 is KGHSH and CDR2 LQKENI. CDR3 nucleotide sequence: TGTGCCAGCTCACCAGGGACTAGCGGGGCCACAGATACGCAGTATTTT. As protein: CASSPGTSGATDTQYF.

Here the CDR3 DNA reads TGCGCCAGCAGCTTGCCGGCTTCCGGGGAGCTGTTTTTT. Amino acids: CASSLPASGELFF. The V gene is TRBV5-1, the J gene TRBJ2-2; D gene unclear. CDR3 length: 13 residues. V was pared by 1 base and J by 6 bases, with 7 bases between. Per the germline V gene, CDR1 is SGHRS and CDR2 is YFSETQ.

V gene TRBV5-4 combines with J gene TRBJ2-2; TRBD1 matches at 9 bases. Germline V gene lookup returns CDR1 SGHNT and CDR2 YYREEE (reference sequence). The V segment lost 0 bases and the J segment 7 bases; nucleotides outside the gene matches: 4. The CDR3 is made up of 15 amino acids. CDR3 bases: TGTGCCAGCAGCTTGGACAGGGGGCTCGACGGGGAGCTGTTTTTT. Translating gives CASSLDRGLDGELFF.

The gene calls are TRBV30 and TRBJ1-2, with D possibly matching TRBD1 (6 bases). V shed 0 bases and J shed 6 bases, with 17 bases lying between them. The CDR3 totals 15 residues. Germline assignment: CDR1 GTSNPN and CDR2 SVGIG (reference sequence). The CDR3 here is CAWSVWGAHSNGYTF. The DNA of the CDR3 is TGTGCCTGGAGTGTATGGGGGGCGCATTCCAATGGCTACACCTTC.

This clone was observed a few times. The same CDR3 also results from other DNA sequences found in this sample. V gene TRBV5-1 combines with J gene TRBJ1-1; unclear D gene. The CDR3 is made up of 13 amino acids. Germline V CDR1 and CDR2: SGHRS, YFSETQ. Trimming removed 0 bases at V and 0 bases at J, with 3 bases between. CDR3: CASSLEMNTEAFF. CDR3 DNA: TGCGCCAGCAGCTTGGAGATGAACACTGAAGCTTTCTTT.

This clone has only one observation. V gene TRBV5-1 combines with J gene TRBJ2-7; TRBD2 might be the D (6 bases). CDR1 and CDR2 from the germline V gene are SGHRS and YFSETQ. This CDR3 spans 15 amino acids. Trimming removed 5 bases at V and 2 bases at J, with 17 bases between. CDR3: CASRVEGSPTYEQYF. The CDR3 DNA is TGCGCCAGCAGGGTGGAGGGAAGTCCGACCTACGAGCAGTACTTC.

This chain uses TRBV29-1 with TRBJ2-1, with D unclear. This CDR3 has 12 amino acids. Germline V lookup: CDR1 SQVTM, CDR2 ANQGSEA. With 7 bases removed from V and 3 bases from J, the gap between germline ends came to 10 bases. DNA of the CDR3: TGCAGCGACCGGACGGGCTACAATGAGCAGTTCTTC. This translates into CSDRTGYNEQFF.

This clone has a single count. This chain joins TRBV2 and TRBJ2-5, with 14 positions matching TRBD2. Per germline, CDR1 SNHLY and CDR2 FYNNEI. The CDR3 length is 14 residues. The V and J ends lost 6 bases and 4 bases, in that order; junction bases with no gene match: 1. CDR3: CASRGTSGGETQYF. The DNA of the CDR3 is TGTGCCAGCAGAGGGACTAGCGGGGGAGAGACCCAGTACTTC.

V and J are TRBV7-8 and TRBJ1-3, with D perhaps matching TRBD1 (6 bases). Germline V gene data show CDR1 as SGHVS and CDR2 as FQNEAQ. CDR3 size: 15 residues. V lost 5 bases, J lost 1 base, and 12 bases lay in between. The DNA of the CDR3 is TGTGCCAGCAGCCCAGGGGCTTGGTCTGGAAACACCATATATTTT. It encodes CASSPGAWSGNTIYF.

This clone showed up just once. The V call is TRBV2, the J call TRBJ2-7, with D possibly being TRBD2 (5 bases). V lost 0 bases, J lost 7 bases, and 13 bases lay in between. Germline V gene sequence: CDR1 SNHLY, CDR2 FYNNEI. The CDR3 loop spans 14 amino acids. CDR3 sequence: CASSEALVSGEQYF. CDR3 nucleotide sequence: TGTGCCAGCAGTGAAGCACTAGTCTCGGGGGAGCAGTACTTC.

The rearrangement links TRBV10-1 to TRBJ1-4, with 8 bases aligning to TRBD1. Trimming at V came to 6 bases and at J to 7 bases, leaving 7 bases not matched to a gene. The CDR3 contains 14 residues. Germline CDR1 reads WNHNN; CDR2 reads SYGVQD (reference sequence). DNA for the CDR3: TGCGCCAGCAGCTCTGACAGGGGCGCTGAAAAACTGTTTTTT. This codes for CASSSDRGAEKLFF.

This chain links TRBV7-9 with TRBJ1-2, with D hard to call. V was cut by 4 bases and J by 0 bases, with 21 bases left in between. Germline values: CDR1 SEHNR, CDR2 FQNEAQ (reference sequence). The CDR3 covers 18 residues. CDR3 sequence reads: CASSSGGGRVLANYGYTF. The CDR3 DNA reads as TGTGCCAGCAGCTCGGGAGGCGGGCGCGTATTAGCTAACTATGGCTACACCTTC.

The V gene is TRBV4-1, the J gene TRBJ2-3, with 11 bases identical to TRBD2. Germline V lookup: CDR1 MGHRA, CDR2 YSYEKL. CDR3 length: 17 residues. V shed 5 bases, J shed 0 bases, and the junction held 7 bases outside the gene matches. The CDR3 loop reads CASSAPGLAASTDTQYF. CDR3 coding DNA: TGCGCCAGCAGCGCTCCGGGACTAGCGGCTAGCACAGATACGCAGTATTTT.

This clone was found once. CDR3 coding DNA: TGTGCCAGCAGAGCTAGCGGGAGTTTGAACAATGAGCAGTTCTTC. Translating it yields CASRASGSLNNEQFF. The chain joins TRBV7-2 to TRBJ2-1, with 10 bases matching TRBD2. V lost 6 bases and J lost 5; bases outside the gene matches: 7. Per the germline V gene, CDR1 is SGHTA and CDR2 is FQGNSA. CDR3 length equals 15 residues.

The chain carries TRBV7-8 and TRBJ1-1; TRBD1 matches 7 bases. The germline V gene has CDR1 SGHVS and CDR2 FQNEAQ. The CDR3 length is 16 residues. The V and J ends lost 4 bases and 4 bases, in that order; junction bases with no gene match: 12. The CDR3 reads CASSSDRVFILTEAFF. CDR3 DNA: TGTGCCAGCAGCTCAGACAGGGTTTTTATTCTCACTGAAGCTTTCTTT.

J is TRBJ2-1 and V is TRBV5-1, with D perhaps matching TRBD1 (5 bases). Trimming removed 0 bases from V and 5 bases from J, with 12 bases in between. The CDR3 runs to 15 residues. Germline CDR1 SGHRS, CDR2 YFSETQ. The CDR3: CASSLGLDSHNEQFF. DNA for the CDR3: TGCGCCAGCAGCTTGGGGCTTGACAGTCACAATGAGCAGTTCTTC. The variable domain in full, with the rest retrieved from reference TRBV5-1 and TRBJ2-1, is KAGVTQTPRYLIKTRGQQVTLSCSPISGHRSVSWYQQTPGQGLQFLFEYFSETQRNKGNFPGRFSGRQFSNSRSEMNVSTLELGDSALYLCASSLGLDSHNEQFFGPGTRLTVL.

At least ten counts were recorded for this clone. The chain joins TRBV29-1 to TRBJ1-2; 11 positions match TRBD1. Germline lookup yields CDR1 SQVTM and CDR2 ANQGSEA. After removal of 5 bases from V and 7 bases from J, the junction contained 9 bases not matched to a gene. The CDR3 consists of 14 residues. CDR3 sequence (DNA): TGCAGCGTTCTCGCCGGACAGGGGGCTAGTGGCTACACCTTC. Protein: CSVLAGQGASGYTF.

V usage is TRBV28 and J usage is TRBJ2-7; 9 bases align to TRBD1. Looked up from germline, CDR1 is MDHEN and CDR2 is SYDVKM. J lost 1 base, V lost 4 bases, and 5 bases had no gene match. The CDR3 consists of 15 residues. CDR3 bases: TGTGCCAGCAGTTCCCCGACAGGGGGTTCCTACGAGCAGTACTTC. This gives the protein CASSSPTGGSYEQYF.

As concerns this clone: The same CDR3 is also encoded by other DNA sequences in this sample. V usage is TRBV6-5 and J usage is TRBJ1-6; D not resolved. V dropped 3 bases and J dropped 6 bases, with 6 bases sitting between them. The germline V gene encodes CDR1 MNHEY and CDR2 SVGAGI. The CDR3 consists of 13 residues. CDR3 region: CASSYASNSPLHF. As DNA, the CDR3 is TGTGCCAGCAGTTATGCTTCTAATTCACCCCTCCACTTT.

The chain combines TRBV5-1 with TRBJ2-5, with D possibly matching TRBD1 (5 bases). The V and J ends lost 1 base and 4 bases respectively, with 14 bases between them. The CDR3 is 15 amino acids. Germline V gene lookup returns CDR1 SGHRS and CDR2 YFSETQ. In nucleotides, the CDR3 is TGCGCCAGCAGCTTGCCCCAGGGTGGTTTAGAGACCCAGTACTTC. It is translated as CASSLPQGGLETQYF.

CDR3 DNA: TGTGCCAGCAGTTTCGACGTCAATCAGCCCCAGCATTTT. Translation gives CASSFDVNQPQHF. The gene calls are TRBV6-5 and TRBJ1-5; no clear D gene. Trimming stripped 4 bases from V and 3 bases from J, with 7 bases between. The CDR3 is made up of 13 amino acids. The germline V gene has CDR1 MNHEY and CDR2 SVGAGI.

A few counts support this clone. J is TRBJ2-5 and V is TRBV5-4; TRBD1 matches 7 bases. This CDR3 is built from 16 residues. Losses at the gene ends were 6 bases for V and 2 bases for J; bases not matched to a gene: 13. The germline V gene encodes CDR1 SGHNT and CDR2 YYREEE (reference sequence). The CDR3 is CASKGTEDSLQETQYF. Written as DNA, the CDR3 is TGTGCCAGCAAAGGGACAGAGGATTCTTTGCAAGAGACCCAGTACTTC.